The subject of this entry is one TCR beta chain. The CDR3 is made up of 13 amino acids. V trimming: 7 bases; J trimming: 9 bases; junction bases outside the gene matches: 5. This sample was included in a study of blood T cell repertoires in COVID-19. Study information: Acute and convalescent COVID-19 samples came from the United States, Italy and Spain. Sample material is recorded as cDNA or gDNA derived from T cells, B-cell-depleted T cells, or PBMCs.

Per the study methods: The assay estimated nucleated cells by amplifying reference gene primers. Data came from immunoSEQ multiplex PCR; TCRdb stores just in-frame clones and leaves some out. V, J and clone size reflect that table, while D and trimming were determined from the DNA. Of roughly 250,000 clones in the sample, 80% to 90% were seen once. The genes are TRBV12-3 or TRBV12-4 and TRBJ1-6; 8 nucleotides match TRBD1. The sample comprised peripheral blood. The TCR comes from a middle-aged woman with acute or convalescent COVID-19. As DNA, the CDR3 is TGTGCCAGCACCCTGGACAGGGTTTCACCCCTCCACTTT. This sequence encodes CASTLDRVSPLHF.